This T cell receptor (beta chain) was observed in a study of shared clonotypes between healthy human individuals. Findings and limits, study-wide: Memory subsets generally showed lower estimated richness than naive subsets.

Germline loops: CDR1 MNHNS, CDR2 SASEGT. The V end lost 5 bases, the J end lost 10 bases, and 11 bases lay between the germline ends. The CDR3 loop spans 11 amino acids. The table came from immunoSEQ multiplex PCR; TCRdb's copy has only in-frame clones and leaves some out. The sample has over 2 million clones; about 95% are singletons. Naive CD8 isolation took CD45RO-negative cells positively selected for CCR7 and excluded terminally differentiated effector memory CD45RA+ cells. Donors were Caucasian adults residing in Nashville, Tennessee, USA. A word on this clone: What it binds is not known.

Sequenced input: naive CD8+ T cells sorted from blood. The chain employs TRBV6-1 and TRBJ1-2; D unclear. The receptor was isolated from a man between 18 and 35 years old in good health. Written as DNA, the CDR3 is TGTGCCAGCAGTTCCGATCTACTCTACACCTTC. This encodes CASSSDLLYTF.